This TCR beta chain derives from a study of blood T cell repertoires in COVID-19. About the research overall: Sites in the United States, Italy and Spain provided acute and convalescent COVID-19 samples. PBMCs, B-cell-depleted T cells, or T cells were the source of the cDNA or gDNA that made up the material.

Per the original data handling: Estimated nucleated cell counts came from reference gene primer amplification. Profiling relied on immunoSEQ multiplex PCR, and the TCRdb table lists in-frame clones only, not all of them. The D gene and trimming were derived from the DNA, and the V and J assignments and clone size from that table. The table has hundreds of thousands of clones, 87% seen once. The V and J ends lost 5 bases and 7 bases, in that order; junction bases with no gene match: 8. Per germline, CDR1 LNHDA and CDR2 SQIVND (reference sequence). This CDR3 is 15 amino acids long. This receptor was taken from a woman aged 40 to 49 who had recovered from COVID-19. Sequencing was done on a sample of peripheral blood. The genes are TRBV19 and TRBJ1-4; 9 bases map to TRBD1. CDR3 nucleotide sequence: TGTGCCAGTAGTCCCGACAGGGGGACGGGTGAAAAACTGTTTTTT. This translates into CASSPDRGTGEKLFF.